These 18 T cell receptor beta chains originate from one sample sequenced in a study of blood T cell repertoires in COVID-19. Sequencing used immunoSEQ multiplex PCR; TCRdb keeps in-frame clones, though not all of them. The data contain tens of thousands of clones, 80% to 90% of them singletons. The sample consisted of peripheral blood. Source of these receptors: a man in his fifties with active COVID-19.

The CDR3 DNA sequence: TGTGCCAGCAGCCTCCCTGACGGAGCCAGTGAGCAGTTCTTC. It is translated as CASSLPDGASEQFF. The chain carries TRBV3-1 (or the pseudogene TRBV3-2) and TRBJ2-1; no clear D gene. CDR1 is LGHDT and CDR2 is YNNKEL in the germline V gene (reference sequence). The CDR3 is 14 residues long. With 4 bases removed from V and 9 bases from J, the gap between germline ends came to 16 bases.

The chain is built from TRBV5-6 and TRBJ2-3; D might be TRBD1 (5 bases). CDR3 size: 16 residues. V gave up 3 bases and J gave up 0 bases, with 14 bases separating them. Germline loops: CDR1 SGHDT, CDR2 YYEEEE. CDR3 protein: CASSSSGISSTDTQYF. The CDR3 DNA is TGTGCCAGCAGCTCGTCAGGGATCTCTAGCACAGATACGCAGTATTTT.

This chain uses TRBV6-1 with TRBJ2-3; D is perhaps TRBD1 (6 bases). Trimming removed 3 bases from V and 8 bases from J, with 12 bases in between. The V gene's germline CDR1 is MNHNS and CDR2 SASEGT. This CDR3 spans 13 amino acids. CDR3 sequence (DNA): TGTGCCAGCAGTGACCGACAGGCAGGTACGCAGTATTTT. Translation gives CASSDRQAGTQYF.

The V gene is TRBV20-1, the J gene TRBJ1-2; D not certain. Germline CDR1 reads DFQATT; CDR2 reads SNEGSKA (reference sequence). CDR3 length equals 9 residues. For the CDR3, the DNA is TGCCCCAGTAACTATGGCTACACCTTC. Encoded protein: CPSNYGYTF.

J is TRBJ2-7 and V is TRBV5-6, with 7 nucleotides matching TRBD1. The CDR3 runs 13 residues. Germline V lookup: CDR1 SGHDT, CDR2 YYEEEE. V shed 4 bases, J shed 5 bases, and the junction held 6 bases outside the gene matches. CDR3 sequence: CASSTGTADEQYF. CDR3 nucleotide sequence: TGTGCCAGCAGCACGGGGACAGCGGACGAGCAGTACTTC. Drawing the rest from reference TRBV5-6 and TRBJ2-7, the complete variable domain is DAGVTQSPTHLIKTRGQQVTLRCSPKSGHDTVSWYQQALGQGPQFIFQYYEEEERQRGNFPDRFSGHQFPNYSSELNVNALLLGDSALYLCASSTGTADEQYFGPGTRLTVT.

The V and J genes are TRBV9 and TRBJ1-6; possibly TRBD1 for D (5 bases). V was trimmed by 1 base and J by 10 bases, leaving 12 bases between them. Germline assignment: CDR1 SGDLS and CDR2 YYNGEE. The CDR3 extends over 14 amino acids. CDR3 DNA sequence: TGTGCCAGCAGCGTAAGCGGGGGAGGGTCACCCCTCCACTTT. Amino acid sequence: CASSVSGGGSPLHF.

CDR3: CASRMDGRNYGYTF. CDR3 in DNA: TGTGCCAGCAGAATGGACGGGAGGAACTATGGCTACACCTTC. The rearrangement links TRBV28 to TRBJ1-2; D ambiguous. There are 14 residues in the CDR3. Germline loops: CDR1 MDHEN, CDR2 SYDVKM. V dropped 6 bases and J dropped 2 bases, with 13 bases sitting between them.

DNA of the CDR3: TGTGCCATCAGTGAGTCCCCAGCAAGGACAGGGGGCGAAGGTGAAAAACTGTTTTTT. Translating gives CAISESPARTGGEGEKLFF. The chain is built from TRBV10-3 and TRBJ1-4; TRBD1 matches at 11 bases. After removal of 0 bases from V and 7 bases from J, the junction contained 13 bases not matched to a gene. Germline V gene sequence: CDR1 ENHRY, CDR2 SYGVKD. The length of the CDR3 is 19 residues.

This clone was counted only a few times. This chain joins TRBV18 and TRBJ1-6; the match to TRBD1 covers 7 bases. Unmatched junction bases numbered 9, after V lost 6 bases and J lost 4 bases. The germline CDR1 and CDR2 sequences are KGHSH and LQKENI. CDR3 length: 16 residues. The DNA for the CDR3 is TGTGCCAGCTCCCTAAGGGACAGCGCTTATAATTCACCCCTCCACTTT. Protein sequence: CASSLRDSAYNSPLHF. Complete variable domain (other parts from reference TRBV18 and TRBJ1-6): NAGVMQNPRHLVRRRGQEARLRCSPMKGHSHVYWYRQLPEEGLKFMVYLQKENIIDESGMPKERFSAEFPKEGPSILRIQQVVRGDSAAYFCASSLRDSAYNSPLHFGNGTRLTVT.

CDR3 sequence reads: CASTSGGLGTDTQYF. CDR3 coding DNA: TGTGCCAGCACCTCAGGGGGCTTGGGCACAGATACGCAGTATTTT. The genes are TRBV9 and TRBJ2-3; TRBD1 matches at 8 bases. V was clipped by 6 bases and J by 1 base; unmatched bases: 7. Germline assignment: CDR1 SGDLS and CDR2 YYNGEE. This CDR3 is 15 amino acids long. The variable domain in full, completed from reference TRBV9 and TRBJ2-3, reads DSGVTQTPKHLITATGQRVTLRCSPRSGDLSVYWYQQSLDQGLQFLIQYYNGEERAKGNILERFSAQQFPDLHSELNLSSLELGDSALYFCASTSGGLGTDTQYFGPGTRLTVL.

The chain is built from TRBV6-2 or TRBV6-3 and TRBJ2-7, with a possible D match to TRBD1 (6 bases). Germline CDR1 MNHEY, CDR2 SVGEGT. The ends were cut back, 5 bases at V and 2 bases at J, with 13 bases in the middle. The CDR3 is made up of 14 amino acids. The CDR3 spells CASSLQQGTYEQYF. In DNA form, the CDR3 reads TGTGCCAGCAGTCTCCAACAGGGTACCTACGAGCAGTACTTC.

This clone appeared a single time. The V call is TRBV11-2, the J call TRBJ2-7, with D hard to call. The CDR3 covers 11 residues. Trimming left V 3 bases short and J 7 bases short, with 7 bases between. Germline CDR1 is SGHAT and CDR2 is FQNNGV. CDR3 sequence reads: CASSLRAEQYF. The CDR3 bases are TGTGCCAGCAGCTTGAGAGCGGAGCAGTACTTC. Together with reference TRBV11-2 and TRBJ2-7, the CDR3 gives the full variable domain: EAGVAQSPRYKIIEKRQSVAFWCNPISGHATLYWYQQILGQGPKLLIQFQNNGVVDDSQLPKDRFSAERLKGVDSTLKIQPAKLEDSAVYLCASSLRAEQYFGPGTRLTVT.

This rearrangement joins TRBV18 to TRBJ2-3, with TRBD1 identical over 8 bases. With 3 bases clipped from V and 3 bases from J, the junction kept 5 bases outside the gene matches. The CDR3 covers 15 residues. Germline V lookup: CDR1 KGHSH, CDR2 LQKENI. CDR3 protein: CASSPDRASTDTQYF. CDR3 sequence (DNA): TGTGCCAGCTCACCGGACAGGGCCTCAACAGATACGCAGTATTTT.

This sequence joins TRBV30 and TRBJ1-1, with 11 bases matching TRBD1. The CDR3 runs 17 residues. Losses at the gene ends were 0 bases for V and 6 bases for J; bases not matched to a gene: 12. Looked up from germline, CDR1 is GTSNPN and CDR2 is SVGIG (reference sequence). The CDR3 loop reads CAWSVVDRGPLRAEAFF. CDR3 in DNA: TGTGCCTGGAGTGTGGTGGACAGGGGGCCTCTACGGGCTGAAGCTTTCTTT.

For this clone: Distinct nucleotide sequences in the sample also encode this CDR3. This chain links TRBV5-1 with TRBJ2-2, with D possibly TRBD2 on 6 matching bases. Germline assignment: CDR1 SGHRS and CDR2 YFSETQ. The CDR3 has 15 amino acids. Trimming took 4 bases from V and 0 from J, leaving 10 bases between them. The DNA for the CDR3 is TGCGCCAGCAGCCCCGGGACTGCGAACACCGGGGAGCTGTTTTTT. Translation gives CASSPGTANTGELFF.

This chain links TRBV4-3 with TRBJ2-7, with D perhaps matching TRBD1 (5 bases). The CDR3 has 13 amino acids. The V gene lost 0 bases and the J gene lost 2 bases, with 5 bases spanning the gap. The germline V gene encodes CDR1 LGHNA and CDR2 YSLEER. The CDR3 nucleotides read TGCGCCAGCAGCCAAGACAGGGCCTACGAGCAGTACTTC. This encodes CASSQDRAYEQYF.

The chain links TRBV7-8 to TRBJ2-7; D unresolved. The ends were cut back, 5 bases at V and 3 bases at J, with 8 bases in the middle. The CDR3 is 12 residues long. Germline CDR1 reads SGHVS; CDR2 reads FQNEAQ. The CDR3 DNA is TGTGCCAGCAGCCGGCAGTTCTACGAGCAGTACTTC. It translates to CASSRQFYEQYF.

The chain joins TRBV5-1 to TRBJ1-2, with 7 positions matching TRBD1. Trimming removed 4 bases from V and 3 bases from J; junction bases left unmatched: 6. CDR1 SGHRS and CDR2 YFSETQ come from the germline V gene. The length of the CDR3 is 14 residues. In DNA, the CDR3 is TGCGCCAGCAGCGAGAGACAGGGAGACTATGGCTACACCTTC. The encoded protein is CASSERQGDYGYTF.